One sample yielded the 8 T cell receptor beta chains listed below, sequenced in a study of early T cells in non-severe SARS-CoV-2 infection. TCRdb ran MiXCR on the 5' RACE reads and lists one entry per CDR3 protein. Of 68,000 or so distinct CDR3 sequences listed, under 13% were seen once; the top ten hold around 6.4%. Input material: whole blood. Receptors were obtained from an adult who was a healthcare worker with PCR-confirmed SARS-CoV-2 infection or an uninfected control (not recorded which).

This clonotype came up many times. The CDR3 protein is CASSTRGGLGTEAFF. The CDR3 nucleotides are TGTGCCAGCAGTACCAGGGGGGGCCTCGGCACTGAAGCTTTCTTT. The genes are TRBV27 and TRBJ1-1, with 7 bases matching TRBD1. The V segment lost 5 bases and the J segment 4 bases; nucleotides outside the gene matches: 10. Looked up from germline, CDR1 is MNHEY and CDR2 is SMNVEV (reference sequence). CDR3 length: 15 amino acids.

The chain has TRBV6-2 or TRBV6-3 and TRBJ2-7; 10 bases are shared with TRBD1. Germline assignment: CDR1 MNHEY and CDR2 SVGEGT. The CDR3 runs to 17 residues. V dropped 5 bases and J dropped 2; count of bases not matched to a gene: 12. CDR3 region: CASSPFKWDRGTYEQYF. CDR3 coding DNA: TGTGCCAGCAGTCCATTTAAGTGGGACAGGGGAACCTACGAGCAGTACTTC.

In its sample, this clonotype was seen a few times. The chain joins TRBV21-1 to TRBJ1-1. TRBV21-1 is a recognized pseudogene. This CDR3 region has 12 residues. Here the CDR3 DNA reads TGTGCCAGCAGCAAGAGAGGCACTGAAGCTTTCTTT. Translation: CASSKRGTEAFF.

At least ten counts were recorded for this clonotype. The genes are TRBV6-2 or TRBV6-3 and TRBJ2-6, with D unresolved. V lost 2 bases and J lost 1, with 9 bases in between. Germline V gives CDR1 MNHEY, CDR2 SVGEGT. The CDR3 has 16 residues. Written as DNA, the CDR3 is TGTGCCAGCAGTTACGAGGAAGGGTCTGGGGCCAACGTCCTGACTTTC. It yields the protein CASSYEEGSGANVLTF.

This chain uses TRBV11-2 with TRBJ2-1; D gene uncertain. The CDR3 spans 13 residues. Germline values: CDR1 SGHAT, CDR2 FQNNGV. V was shortened by 6 bases and J by 6 bases, with 12 bases between the two germline ends. Here the CDR3 reads CASRLMGPNEQFF. CDR3 in DNA: TGTGCCAGCAGACTGATGGGTCCCAATGAGCAGTTCTTC.

V usage is TRBV2 and J usage is TRBJ2-3; D remains unclear. CDR3 length equals 14 residues. Germline CDR1 and CDR2: SNHLY and FYNNEI. Between the trimmed V and J ends, which lost 5 bases and 5 bases, there was a span of 14 bases. The CDR3: CASSWGRHLDTQYF. DNA of the CDR3: TGTGCCAGCAGTTGGGGAAGGCATCTAGATACGCAGTATTTT. The full variable domain, in which reference TRBV2 and TRBJ2-3 provide the parts outside the CDR3, is EPEVTQTPSHQVTQMGQEVILRCVPISNHLYFYWYRQILGQKVEFLVSFYNNEISEKSEIFDDQFSVERPDGSNFTLKIRSTKLEDSAMYFCASSWGRHLDTQYFGPGTRLTVL.

The V call is TRBV20-1, the J call TRBJ2-1; 8 bases align to TRBD2. Trimming removed 5 bases from V and 8 bases from J; junction bases left unmatched: 8. The V gene's germline CDR1 is DFQATT and CDR2 SNEGSKA (reference sequence). This CDR3 has 13 amino acids. The CDR3 nucleotides are TGCAGTGCTGGACTAGCTAGTTTTCATGAGCAGTTCTTC. It is translated as CSAGLASFHEQFF.

This clonotype was recorded a few times. The genes are TRBV29-1 and TRBJ1-1; TRBD1 aligns across 8 bases. The CDR3 extends over 15 amino acids. Trimming took 7 bases from V and 6 from J; bases not matched to a gene: 16. Germline V gene lookup returns CDR1 SQVTM and CDR2 ANQGSEA. CDR3 amino acids: CSATLGQGGWAEAFF. The CDR3 region has the DNA TGCAGCGCCACGCTCGGACAGGGTGGGTGGGCTGAAGCTTTCTTT.